These 28 T cell receptor beta chains originate from one sample sequenced in a study of blood T cell repertoires in COVID-19. Clones were sequenced by immunoSEQ multiplex PCR, and TCRdb holds only the in-frame ones, with some missing. The sample has 93,000 or so clones; about 92% are singletons. The specimen was peripheral blood. Source of these receptors: a woman of 80 years or more in a cohort sampled during active COVID-19.

The V gene is TRBV28, the J gene TRBJ1-3, with 7 bases lining up with TRBD1. The CDR3 loop spans 14 amino acids. Germline V gene data show CDR1 as MDHEN and CDR2 as SYDVKM. Losses at the gene ends were 7 bases for V and 6 bases for J; bases not matched to a gene: 9. The CDR3 DNA reads as TGTGCCAGCATGAGGTCAGGGGGTCTAAACACCATATATTTT. Translated, it gives CASMRSGGLNTIYF. The variable domain in full, completed from reference TRBV28 and TRBJ1-3, reads DVKVTQSSRYLVKRTGEKVFLECVQDMDHENMFWYRQDPGLGLRLIYFSYDVKMKEKGDIPEGYSVSREKKERFSLILESASTNQTSMYLCASMRSGGLNTIYFGEGSWLTVV.

The genes are TRBV21-1 and TRBJ2-1; the DNA was not used to check the table's D call, TRBD1. TRBV21-1 is given as a pseudogene. This CDR3 is built from 16 residues. As DNA, the CDR3 is TGTGCCAGCAGCAAAGGCCGGACAGGGAATATGGATGAGCAGTTCTTC. Its protein product is CASSKGRTGNMDEQFF.

The chain is built from TRBV3-1 (or the pseudogene TRBV3-2) and TRBJ2-1; D not certain. Per germline, CDR1 LGHDT and CDR2 YNNKEL (reference sequence). V lost 2 bases, J lost 7 bases, and 3 bases lay in between. The CDR3 is 11 residues long. The CDR3 sequence is CASSQINEQFF. The CDR3 DNA reads TGTGCCAGCAGCCAAATAAATGAGCAGTTCTTC.

The chain has TRBV5-1 and TRBJ1-5, with D perhaps TRBD1 (6 bases). Trimming cost V 0 bases and J 5 bases, with 12 bases left between them. The V gene's germline CDR1 is SGHRS and CDR2 YFSETQ. The CDR3 consists of 15 residues. CDR3 residues: CASSLDTGPYQPQHF. The CDR3 DNA sequence: TGCGCCAGCAGCTTGGATACAGGGCCCTATCAGCCCCAGCATTTT.

V and J are TRBV19 and TRBJ1-1; no clear D. V was clipped by 9 bases and J by 4 bases, with 3 bases between them. CDR3 length: 9 amino acids. Germline V CDR1 and CDR2: LNHDA, SQIVND (reference sequence). The CDR3 coding sequence is TGTGCCAGCGGCACTGAAGCTTTCTTT. It codes for CASGTEAFF.

V and J are TRBV4-1 and TRBJ2-7; TRBD1 matches at 9 bases. Germline V gene sequence: CDR1 MGHRA, CDR2 YSYEKL. Trimming cost V 0 bases and J 4 bases; bases outside gene matches: 10. This CDR3 contains 17 residues. The CDR3 DNA reads TGCGCCAGCAGCCAAGATAATAGACAGGGGGTTGGGTACGAGCAGTACTTC. Its protein is CASSQDNRQGVGYEQYF.

The V and J genes are TRBV7-9 and TRBJ2-5; a weak D match, TRBD2 (6 bases). CDR1 is SEHNR and CDR2 is FQNEAQ in the germline V gene (reference sequence). This CDR3 region has 15 residues. V dropped 5 bases and J dropped 2 bases, with 15 bases sitting between them. CDR3 protein: CASSNTGTSQETQYF. CDR3 bases: TGTGCCAGCAGCAACACCGGGACTTCTCAAGAGACCCAGTACTTC.

With regard to this clone: Other DNA sequences within the sample encode an identical CDR3. The V and J genes are TRBV7-2 and TRBJ1-1; the D gene is possibly TRBD1 (6 bases). Trimming shortened V by 4 bases and J by 1 base, and 7 bases separated the two germline ends. Germline V gives CDR1 SGHTA, CDR2 FQGNSA. The CDR3 runs 13 residues. The CDR3 coding sequence is TGTGCCAGCAGCTCACAGGGGAACACTGAAGCTTTCTTT. Residues: CASSSQGNTEAFF. The entire variable domain, with the rest obtained from reference TRBV7-2 and TRBJ1-1, is as follows: GAGVSQSPSNKVTEKGKDVELRCDPISGHTALYWYRQSLGQGLEFLIYFQGNSAPDKSGLPSDRFSAERTGGSVSTLTIQRTQQEDSAVYLCASSSQGNTEAFFGQGTRLTVV.

The chain combines TRBV25-1 with TRBJ2-7; 12 bases are a match to TRBD1. V shed 8 bases and J 5 bases; nucleotides not matched to a gene: 13. Germline values: CDR1 MGHDK, CDR2 SYGVNS. The CDR3 has 16 amino acids. The CDR3 bases are TGTGCCAGCTCCGACCCTCCGGGACAGGGGGCCCACGAGCAGTACTTC. Its translation: CASSDPPGQGAHEQYF.

The chain joins TRBV18 to TRBJ2-1, with 13 bases matching TRBD2. The CDR3 sequence is 17 residues long. The V gene end was trimmed by 3 bases and the J gene end by 4 bases; junction bases not matched to a gene: 6. Germline values: CDR1 KGHSH, CDR2 LQKENI. CDR3 sequence reads: CASSPTSGGGFYNEQFF. In DNA, the CDR3 is TGTGCCAGCTCACCTACTAGCGGGGGGGGATTTTACAATGAGCAGTTCTTC.

The V call is TRBV18, the J call TRBJ1-1; D may be TRBD1 (6 bases). The CDR3 totals 15 residues. V lost 6 bases, J lost 2 bases, and 16 bases lay in between. The germline CDR1 and CDR2 sequences are KGHSH and LQKENI. CDR3: CASSPNGGGNTEAFF. CDR3 DNA sequence: TGTGCCAGCTCCCCCAATGGGGGCGGAAACACTGAAGCTTTCTTT.

The chain is built from TRBV19 and TRBJ2-7; D remains ambiguous. The CDR3 is 14 amino acids. Germline CDR1 is LNHDA and CDR2 is SQIVND (reference sequence). V gave up 5 bases and J gave up 3 bases, with 14 bases separating them. CDR3 in amino acids: CASSPEQNIYEQYF. The CDR3 DNA follows: TGTGCCAGTAGTCCCGAACAGAATATCTACGAGCAGTACTTC.

This clone appeared a single time. The genes are TRBV3-1 (or the pseudogene TRBV3-2) and TRBJ2-3; 7 bases are shared with TRBD2. Germline CDR1 and CDR2: LGHDT and YNNKEL (reference sequence). This CDR3 comprises 17 residues. V was pared by 1 base and J by 5 bases, with 12 bases of the junction left unmatched. This CDR3 reads CASSQGGGSGWGDTQYF. The CDR3 DNA reads TGTGCCAGCAGCCAAGGAGGCGGGAGTGGGTGGGGAGATACGCAGTATTTT.

The DNA for the CDR3 is TGTGCCACCAAAAGGACTACGTCGGATACGCAGTATTTT. Encoded protein: CATKRTTSDTQYF. The rearrangement joins TRBV6-5 to TRBJ2-3, with D possibly being TRBD2 (6 bases). Trimming removed 10 bases from V and 6 bases from J, with 17 bases in between. The CDR3 extends over 13 amino acids. Germline V gives CDR1 MNHEY, CDR2 SVGAGI.

The V call is TRBV11-2, the J call TRBJ2-5, with 10 bases lining up with TRBD2. The V gene's germline CDR1 is SGHAT and CDR2 FQNNGV. Losses at the gene ends were 5 bases for V and 5 bases for J; bases not matched to a gene: 8. CDR3 length: 15 amino acids. Written as DNA, the CDR3 is TGTGCCAGCAGCCTCAGCGGGGGGGCCTGGGAGACCCAGTACTTC. It specifies CASSLSGGAWETQYF.

This chain connects TRBV19 to TRBJ1-5; 9 bases line up with TRBD1. Unmatched junction bases numbered 5, after V lost 2 bases and J lost 6 bases. The CDR3 is 15 residues long. Germline V CDR1 and CDR2: LNHDA, SQIVND (reference sequence). CDR3 DNA: TGTGCCAGTAGTATAATGGGACAGGGCGGTCAGCCCCAGCATTTT. As protein: CASSIMGQGGQPQHF.

This chain links TRBV6-5 with TRBJ2-7, with a weak D call TRBD1 (6 bases). The germline V gene has CDR1 MNHEY and CDR2 SVGAGI. The V end was cut by 10 bases, the J end by 5 bases, with 15 bases between. CDR3 length: 12 residues. CDR3 sequence: CATSRPGDEQYF. The DNA for the CDR3 is TGTGCCACTTCACGACCAGGGGACGAGCAGTACTTC.

This clone has only a few counts. The gene calls are TRBV3-1 (or the pseudogene TRBV3-2) and TRBJ2-5; D remains ambiguous. CDR1 is LGHDT and CDR2 is YNNKEL in the germline V gene (reference sequence). The V end lost 4 bases, the J end lost 5 bases, and 8 bases lay between the germline ends. This CDR3 spans 12 amino acids. CDR3 protein: CASSRHGETQYF. DNA of the CDR3: TGTGCCAGCAGCCGACATGGGGAGACCCAGTACTTC.

The rearrangement joins TRBV25-1 to TRBJ2-3, with 9 bases that match TRBD2. From germline, CDR1 is MGHDK and CDR2 SYGVNS. V dropped 5 bases and J dropped 3; count of bases not matched to a gene: 9. The CDR3 contains 16 residues. CDR3 amino acids: CASSHQRGAGTDTQYF. CDR3 DNA: TGTGCCAGCAGTCACCAGCGGGGGGCGGGGACAGATACGCAGTATTTT.

The chain has TRBV6-5 and TRBJ2-5, with TRBD2 as a possible D gene (6 bases). V shed 7 bases and J shed 5 bases, with 8 bases lying between them. The CDR3 extends over 11 amino acids. Germline-derived CDR1 and CDR2 are MNHEY and SVGAGI. CDR3 nucleotides: TGTGCCAGCAAACGGGGGGAGACCCAGTACTTC. Protein product: CASKRGETQYF.

V and J are TRBV24-1 and TRBJ2-3, with D perhaps matching TRBD2 (5 bases). Trimming shortened V by 12 bases and J by 3 bases, and 15 bases separated the two germline ends. CDR1 and CDR2 from the germline V gene are KGHDR and SFDVKD. This CDR3 has 13 residues. The CDR3 region has the DNA TGTGCCGCAGGACTGGCTGGTACAGATACGCAGTATTTT. Amino acid sequence: CAAGLAGTDTQYF.

In this sample, this clone turned up once. CDR3 in DNA: TGTGCCAGCAGGGGAGGATTTCGGGATCAGCCCCAGCATTTT. Amino acids: CASRGGFRDQPQHF. The rearrangement uses TRBV7-9 and TRBJ1-5; the D is unclear. V was clipped by 6 bases and J by 5 bases, with 14 bases between them. The CDR3 consists of 14 residues. Germline assignment: CDR1 SEHNR and CDR2 FQNEAQ (reference sequence).

This chain uses TRBV2 with TRBJ1-1, with 7 bases fitting TRBD1. V lost 0 bases to trimming and J lost 0 bases; unmatched junction nucleotides: 4. Germline V gene data show CDR1 as SNHLY and CDR2 as FYNNEI. The CDR3 contains 16 residues. The CDR3 nucleotides are TGTGCCAGCAGTGAAGCTGAACAGGGGATGAACACTGAAGCTTTCTTT. It encodes CASSEAEQGMNTEAFF. The variable domain in full, with the rest retrieved from reference TRBV2 and TRBJ1-1, is EPEVTQTPSHQVTQMGQEVILRCVPISNHLYFYWYRQILGQKVEFLVSFYNNEISEKSEIFDDQFSVERPDGSNFTLKIRSTKLEDSAMYFCASSEAEQGMNTEAFFGQGTRLTVV.

This clone appeared once. The chain couples TRBV5-5 to TRBJ1-1; D is undetermined. The CDR3 is made up of 12 amino acids. Trimming cost V 3 bases and J 12 bases, with 15 bases left between them. Germline-derived CDR1 and CDR2 are SGHKS and YYEKEE (reference sequence). CDR3 sequence reads: CASSSPAGWSFF. The CDR3 DNA sequence: TGTGCCAGCAGCTCCCCCGCGGGATGGTCTTTCTTT.

The chain combines TRBV2 with TRBJ2-7; 10 positions match TRBD2. V lost 4 bases, J lost 3 bases, and 21 bases stayed unmatched. Germline loops: CDR1 SNHLY, CDR2 FYNNEI. The CDR3 contains 20 residues. CDR3 amino acids: CASSAQGSGLAGEKDYEQYF. The CDR3 coding sequence is TGTGCCAGCAGTGCTCAGGGGAGTGGGCTAGCGGGAGAAAAGGACTACGAGCAGTACTTC.

The chain couples TRBV2 to TRBJ2-5; D ambiguous. The germline V gene encodes CDR1 SNHLY and CDR2 FYNNEI. V gave up 4 bases and J gave up 2 bases, with 17 bases separating them. The CDR3 loop spans 16 amino acids. DNA of the CDR3: TGTGCCAGCAGTGCTGGAACTAACGACTTTCAAGAGACCCAGTACTTC. It is translated as CASSAGTNDFQETQYF.

V gene TRBV24-1 combines with J gene TRBJ2-5, with 15 positions matching TRBD2. This CDR3 comprises 19 residues. V was clipped by 4 bases and J by 4 bases; unmatched bases: 12. Germline V gene lookup returns CDR1 KGHDR and CDR2 SFDVKD. The CDR3 spells CATSDPRTSGRAIAETQYF. The CDR3, as DNA: TGTGCCACCAGTGACCCCCGGACTAGCGGGAGGGCCATTGCAGAGACCCAGTACTTC.

This rearrangement joins TRBV24-1 to TRBJ2-2, with D perhaps matching TRBD2 (6 bases). Trimming pared 0 bases from V and 2 bases from J, leaving 9 bases between. CDR1 KGHDR and CDR2 SFDVKD come from the germline V gene. This CDR3 is 16 amino acids long. The DNA of the CDR3 is TGTGCCACCAGTGATTTGGCGCGGGGTAACACCGGGGAGCTGTTTTTT. The encoded protein is CATSDLARGNTGELFF.